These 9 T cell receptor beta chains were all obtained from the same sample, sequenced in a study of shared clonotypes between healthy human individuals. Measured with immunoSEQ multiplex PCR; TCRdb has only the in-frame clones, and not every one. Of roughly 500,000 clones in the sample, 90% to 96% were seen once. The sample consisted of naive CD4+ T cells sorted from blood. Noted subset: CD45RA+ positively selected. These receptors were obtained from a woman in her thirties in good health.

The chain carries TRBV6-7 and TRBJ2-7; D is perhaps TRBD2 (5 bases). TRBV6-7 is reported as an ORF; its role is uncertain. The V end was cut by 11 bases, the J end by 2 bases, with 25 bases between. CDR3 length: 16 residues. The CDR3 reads CASVANRGLGPYEQYF. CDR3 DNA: TGTGCCTCGGTCGCGAATCGGGGATTGGGCCCCTACGAGCAGTACTTC.

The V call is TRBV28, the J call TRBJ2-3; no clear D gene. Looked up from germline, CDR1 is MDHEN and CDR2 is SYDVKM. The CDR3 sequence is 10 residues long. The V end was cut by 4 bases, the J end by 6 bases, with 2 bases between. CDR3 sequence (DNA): TGTGCCAGCAGTTCTGATACGCAGTATTTT. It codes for CASSSDTQYF.

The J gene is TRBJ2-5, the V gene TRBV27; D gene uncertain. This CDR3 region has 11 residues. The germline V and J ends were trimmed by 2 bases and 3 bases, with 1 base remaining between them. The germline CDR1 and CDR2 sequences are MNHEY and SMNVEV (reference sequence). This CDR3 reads CASSLKETQYF. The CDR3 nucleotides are TGTGCCAGCAGTTTAAAAGAGACCCAGTACTTC.

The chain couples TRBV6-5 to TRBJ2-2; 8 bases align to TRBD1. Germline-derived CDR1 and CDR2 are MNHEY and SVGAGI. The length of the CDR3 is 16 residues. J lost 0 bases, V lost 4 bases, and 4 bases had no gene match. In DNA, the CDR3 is TGTGCCAGCAGTTTGGGGACAGGCGCGAACACCGGGGAGCTGTTTTTT. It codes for CASSLGTGANTGELFF.

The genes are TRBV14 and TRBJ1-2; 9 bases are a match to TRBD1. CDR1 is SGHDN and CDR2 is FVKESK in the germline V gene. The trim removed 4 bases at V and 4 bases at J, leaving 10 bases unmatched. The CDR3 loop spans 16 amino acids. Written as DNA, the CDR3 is TGTGCCAGCAGCCCCCATCGGACAGGGGATGCCTATGGCTACACCTTC. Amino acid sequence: CASSPHRTGDAYGYTF. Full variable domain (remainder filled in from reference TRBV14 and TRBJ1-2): EAGVTQFPSHSVIEKGQTVTLRCDPISGHDNLYWYRRVMGKEIKFLLHFVKESKQDESGMPNNRFLAERTGGTYSTLKVQPAELEDSGVYFCASSPHRTGDAYGYTFGSGTRLTVV.

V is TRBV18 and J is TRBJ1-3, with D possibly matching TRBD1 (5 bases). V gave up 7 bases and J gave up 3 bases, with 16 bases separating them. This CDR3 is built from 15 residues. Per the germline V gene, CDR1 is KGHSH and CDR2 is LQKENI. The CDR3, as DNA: TGTGCCAGCTACAATGCAGGGTTTAGTGGAAACACCATATATTTT. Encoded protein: CASYNAGFSGNTIYF.

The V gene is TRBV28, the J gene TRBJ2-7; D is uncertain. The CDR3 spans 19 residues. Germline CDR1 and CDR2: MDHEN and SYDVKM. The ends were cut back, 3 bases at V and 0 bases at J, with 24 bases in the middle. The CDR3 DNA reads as TGTGCCAGCAGTTTGCATGGTGGGGATGCCTTATTGAGCTCCTACGAGCAGTACTTC. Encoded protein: CASSLHGGDALLSSYEQYF.

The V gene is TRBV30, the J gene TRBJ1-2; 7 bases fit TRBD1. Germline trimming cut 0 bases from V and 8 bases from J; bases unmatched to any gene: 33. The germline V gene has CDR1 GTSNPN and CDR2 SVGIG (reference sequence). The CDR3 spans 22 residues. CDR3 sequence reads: CAWSVRRVFLVGPRGGEEGYTF. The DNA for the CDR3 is TGTGCCTGGAGTGTTCGTCGCGTTTTTTTGGTGGGTCCAAGAGGGGGCGAAGAAGGCTACACCTTC.

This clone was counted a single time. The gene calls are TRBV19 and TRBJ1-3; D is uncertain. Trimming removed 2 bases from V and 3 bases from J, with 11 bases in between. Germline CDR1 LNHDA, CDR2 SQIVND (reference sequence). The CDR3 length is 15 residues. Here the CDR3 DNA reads TGTGCCAGTAGTATACACCGAATCCATGGAAACACCATATATTTT. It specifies CASSIHRIHGNTIYF.